A selection of T cell receptor beta chains follows, all from one sample in a study of shared clonotypes between healthy human individuals. Clones were sequenced by immunoSEQ multiplex PCR, and TCRdb holds only the in-frame ones, with some missing. The data show about 580,000 clones, 95% to 98% seen once. The sequenced sample consisted of naive CD8+ T cells sorted from blood. The source is a man aged 25-45 years in good health. Each CDR3 is given with its conserved first and last residue. A D gene is named only where the DNA matches it firmly. Size is omitted from some rows. Given values are once, few, many or a class for expanded clones.

>-|TRBD2|TRBV9|TRBJ2-7
CASSPGGVTYEQYF
TGTGCCAGCAGCCCGGGGGGAGTAACGTACGAGCAGTACTTC
>-|-|TRBV15|TRBJ1-1
CATSRDHPTAPFF
TGTGCCACCAGCAGAGATCACCCGACAGCCCCGTTCTTT
>once|TRBD1|TRBV2|TRBJ2-7
CASSAKSLDRGTYEQYF
TGTGCCAGCAGTGCAAAGAGCCTGGACAGGGGGACCTACGAGCAGTACTTC
>-|-|TRBV7-9|TRBJ2-3
CASSRLADTQYF
TGTGCCAGCAGCCGACTAGCAGATACGCAGTATTTT
>-|-|TRBV9|TRBJ2-1
CASSVDLGPPSNNEQFF
TGTGCCAGCAGCGTAGATCTAGGACCGCCGAGCAACAATGAGCAGTTCTTC
>-|TRBD2|TRBV4-1|TRBJ2-2
CASSQVGAGVTGELFF
TGCGCCAGCAGCCAAGTGGGAGCGGGAGTCACCGGGGAGCTGTTTTTT
>-|-|TRBV11-3|TRBJ2-7
CASSLRSGVAYEQYF
TGTGCCAGCAGCTTACGCTCAGGGGTGGCCTACGAGCAGTACTTC
>-|-|TRBV27|TRBJ2-7
CASSAANNYEQYF
TGTGCCAGCAGTGCGGCTAACAACTACGAGCAGTACTTC
>-|-|TRBV9|TRBJ1-2
CASSVGGDGYTF
TGTGCCAGCAGCGTAGGAGGGGATGGCTACACCTTC
>-|-|TRBV19|TRBJ2-2
CASSPGSGELFF
TGTGCCAGTAGTCCAGGGTCCGGGGAGCTGTTTTTT
>-|-|TRBV4-1|TRBJ2-2
CASRHFAANTGELFF
TGCGCCAGCAGACACTTCGCCGCGAACACCGGGGAGCTGTTTTTT
>-|TRBD1|TRBV7-9|TRBJ1-2
CASSPRTGTNYGYTF
TGTGCCAGCAGCCCCAGGACAGGGACGAACTATGGCTACACCTTC
>-|TRBD1|TRBV7-9|TRBJ2-1
CASSGVFRTGDNEQFF
TGTGCCAGCAGCGGAGTCTTCCGGACAGGGGACAATGAGCAGTTCTTC
>-|-|TRBV4-3|TRBJ2-7
CASSQGLAAGYEQYF
TGCGCCAGCAGCCAAGGGCTAGCAGCAGGCTACGAGCAGTACTTC
>-|-|TRBV9|TRBJ2-1
CASSVGRGYNEQFF
TGTGCCAGCAGCGTGGGGCGGGGCTACAATGAGCAGTTCTTC
>-|-|TRBV11-2|TRBJ2-3
CASRRLGTDTQYF
TGTGCCAGCAGGAGACTAGGGACAGATACGCAGTATTTT